This TCR beta chain comes out of a study of blood T cell repertoires in COVID-19. The wider study: Samples representing acute and convalescent COVID-19 were sourced from the United States, Italy and Spain. Sample material is recorded as cDNA or gDNA derived from T cells, B-cell-depleted T cells, or PBMCs.

V shed 6 bases and J 5 bases; nucleotides not matched to a gene: 7. This CDR3 is 15 amino acids long. The germline gives CDR1 MNHEY, CDR2 SVGAGI. Original handling: Amplification of reference gene primers was used by the study to estimate nucleated cell counts. Assay used: immunoSEQ multiplex PCR; TCRdb lists only in-frame clones, some missing. Clone size and the V and J calls come from that table; the DNA yielded D and trimming. The sample has around 37,000 clones; over 80% are singletons. The sample holds one count of this clone. The rearrangement uses TRBV6-5 and TRBJ1-5, with TRBD1 matching 10 bases. This sequence originates from a man over 45 with active COVID-19. The sample was peripheral blood. CDR3 coding DNA: TGTGCCAGCAGGCCGGGACAGGGGTTCGATCAGCCCCAGCATTTT. Protein: CASRPGQGFDQPQHF.